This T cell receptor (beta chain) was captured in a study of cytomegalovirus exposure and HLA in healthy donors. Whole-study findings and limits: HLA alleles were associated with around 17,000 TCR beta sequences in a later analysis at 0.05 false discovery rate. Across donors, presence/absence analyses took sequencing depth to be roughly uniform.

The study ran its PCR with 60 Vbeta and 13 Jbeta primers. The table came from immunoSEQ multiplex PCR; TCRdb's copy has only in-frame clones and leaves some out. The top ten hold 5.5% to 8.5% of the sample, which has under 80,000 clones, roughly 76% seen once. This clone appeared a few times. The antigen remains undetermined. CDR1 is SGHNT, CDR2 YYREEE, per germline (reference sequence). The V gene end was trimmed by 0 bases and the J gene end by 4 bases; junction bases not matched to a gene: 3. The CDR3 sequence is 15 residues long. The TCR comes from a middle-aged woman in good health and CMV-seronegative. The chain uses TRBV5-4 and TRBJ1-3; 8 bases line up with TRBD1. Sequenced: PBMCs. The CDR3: CASSLGTGSGNTIYF. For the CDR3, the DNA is TGTGCCAGCAGCTTGGGGACAGGGTCAGGAAACACCATATATTTT.